This T cell receptor beta chain derives from a study of T cell repertoires in cytomegalovirus infection. As for the study in general: The authors relied on CMV epitopes, both recently identified HLA-C-restricted and well-studied HLA-B-restricted. Public TCR beta signatures indicated both CMV infection and matching HLA type.

General study findings and limits: Accumulated public TCR beta family frequency recognized individuals carrying CMV together with the relevant HLA. CMV-specific TCR beta clonotypes restricted by HLA-C were the ones dominating the ex vivo response.

This clonotype was recorded a few times. Its antigen remains unidentified. A single record per CDR3 protein comes from TCRdb applying MiXCR to the reads. The sample includes a few hundred thousand distinct CDR3 sequences, 35% to 50% seen only once; the top ten take 48%. V gave up 7 bases and J gave up 0 bases, with 12 bases separating them. The CDR3 consists of 14 residues. V usage is TRBV12-3 or TRBV12-4 and J usage is TRBJ1-1, with D maybe TRBD1 (6 bases). The clonotype was recovered from a human donor in good health (CMV status not recorded). Some clones in this sample may be carry-over from other donors' samples. Material: cultured PBMCs, obtained from culture after CMV antigen stimulation. In DNA, the CDR3 is TGTGCCAGCAAATGGGACAACTTGAACACTGAAGCTTTCTTT. Translating gives CASKWDNLNTEAFF.